Below, 10 T cell receptor beta chains from the same sample are listed, as sequenced in a study of T cell repertoires in cytomegalovirus infection. These receptors lack a known antigen. TCRdb re-called the reads with MiXCR, one entry per CDR3 protein. In the table there are 100,000 to 150,000 distinct CDR3 sequences, more than 25% of which are singletons. Sequencing used CD8+ T cells from cultured PBMCs, obtained from culture after CMV antigen stimulation. Every receptor here comes from a human donor in good health (CMV status not recorded). Some clones in this sample may be carry-over from other donors' samples.

Worth noting for this clonotype: Its ends do not fully match the called genes, so a read error is possible. The chain recombines TRBV18 with TRBJ2-3; D is uncertain. Germline lookup yields CDR1 KGHSH and CDR2 LQKENI. The CDR3 runs 14 residues. The CDR3 DNA reads TGTGCCAGCTCAGGCCATAAGAAAACAGATACCCAGTATTTT. It yields the protein CASSGHKKTDTQYF.

The V call is TRBV7-6, the J call TRBJ2-3; D may match TRBD1 or TRBD2 (6 bases each). The length of the CDR3 is 16 residues. CDR1 SGHVS and CDR2 FNYEAQ come from the germline V gene. Trimming pared 5 bases from V and 1 base from J, leaving 16 bases between. In DNA form, the CDR3 reads TGTGCCAGCAGCAAGTCGCGTGGGGGGCGCACAGATACGCAGTATTTT. It translates to CASSKSRGGRTDTQYF.

This clonotype turned up a few times. The chain carries TRBV6-1 and TRBJ2-3; D remains ambiguous. Germline V lookup: CDR1 MNHNS, CDR2 SASEGT. The CDR3 covers 12 residues. V was clipped by 4 bases and J by 6 bases, with 8 bases between them. The CDR3 bases are TGTGCCAGCAGTGGGGGTTGGGATACGCAGTATTTT. Translated: CASSGGWDTQYF.

This clonotype was seen more than once but under ten times. The gene calls are TRBV19 and TRBJ1-1; possible D gene TRBD1, 5 bases. This CDR3 region has 14 residues. V lost 7 bases to trimming and J lost 6 bases, with 18 bases between them. CDR1 is LNHDA and CDR2 is SQIVND in the germline V gene (reference sequence). The CDR3 nucleotides read TGTGCCAGTACCTATGGGGGGTCCGGCGCTGAAGCTTTCTTT. It specifies CASTYGGSGAEAFF.

This rearrangement joins TRBV2 to TRBJ1-1; 9 nucleotides line up with TRBD1. After removal of 2 bases from V and 4 bases from J, the junction contained 2 bases not matched to a gene. The V gene's germline CDR1 is SNHLY and CDR2 FYNNEI. The CDR3 covers 14 residues. CDR3 DNA sequence: TGTGCCAGCAGTGAATACAGGGGGCTCACTGAAGCTTTCTTT. It encodes CASSEYRGLTEAFF.

The chain couples TRBV6-1 to TRBJ1-1; D ambiguous. The CDR3 sequence is 14 residues long. The germline CDR1 and CDR2 sequences are MNHNS and SASEGT. V lost 2 bases to trimming and J lost 5 bases, with 12 bases between them. The CDR3 DNA follows: TGTGCCAGCAGTGAAATTGGCGGGAGGACTGAAGCTTTCTTT. Encoded protein: CASSEIGGRTEAFF.

The chain carries TRBV12-3 or TRBV12-4 and TRBJ1-5; D is unresolved. Trimming removed 1 base at V and 6 bases at J, with 10 bases between. The CDR3 spans 14 residues. CDR3 bases: TGTGCCAGCAGTTTAGAGGGTAGTCGTCAGCCCCAGCATTTT. Its protein is CASSLEGSRQPQHF.

The rearrangement links TRBV12-3 or TRBV12-4 to TRBJ1-1; weak D call: TRBD1 (5 bases). The V gene lost 3 bases and the J gene lost 1 base, with 9 bases spanning the gap. This CDR3 is 14 amino acids long. The DNA for the CDR3 is TGTGCCAGCAGTTTGACAGAGGCGAACACTGAAGCTTTCTTT. This encodes CASSLTEANTEAFF.

This chain connects TRBV6-1 to TRBJ2-7; the match to TRBD2 covers 12 bases. V was clipped by 1 base and J by 2 bases; unmatched bases: 3. Germline values: CDR1 MNHNS, CDR2 SASEGT. The CDR3 spans 16 residues. The chain's CDR3 is CASSEGLAGVTYEQYF. The CDR3 bases are TGTGCCAGCAGTGAAGGACTAGCGGGGGTCACCTACGAGCAGTACTTC.

This clonotype was counted between two and nine times. The rearrangement links TRBV6-1 to TRBJ1-2, with 8 bases identical to TRBD1. CDR1 and CDR2 from the germline V gene are MNHNS and SASEGT. V shed 4 bases and J 3 bases; nucleotides not matched to a gene: 7. The CDR3 consists of 15 residues. The chain's CDR3 is CASSGRTGGDYGYTF. CDR3 bases: TGTGCCAGCAGTGGGAGAACAGGGGGAGACTATGGCTACACCTTC.